This T cell receptor (beta chain) was observed in a study of cytomegalovirus exposure and HLA in healthy donors. General study points: Exclusion applied to some V segments, including TRBV6-2 and TRBV6-3, as they were indistinguishable. More than 15,000 TCR beta sequences were associated with HLA alleles at 0.05 false discovery rate in a later analysis. A link between a missense DCLRE1C variant and TCR beta V- and J-gene trimming emerged from a later analysis. The study labeled fewer than 200 TCR beta chains cytomegalovirus-associated.

The PCR made use of 60 Vbeta and 13 Jbeta primers. Repertoires were generated with immunoSEQ multiplex PCR, while TCRdb's copy carries only in-frame clones and drops some. In the table there are about 94,000 clones, approximately 77% of which are singletons. The CDR3 is 13 amino acids. Looked up from germline, CDR1 is SGHTA and CDR2 is FQGNSA. V was pared by 5 bases and J by 8 bases, with 3 bases of the junction left unmatched. A remark on this clone: The target antigen is unknown.

This TCR was sampled from a human donor in good health. The sample was PBMCs. The chain is built from TRBV7-2 and TRBJ1-6; TRBD1 aligns across 7 bases. CDR3 residues: CASSLDRDSPLHF. The CDR3 DNA reads as TGTGCCAGCAGCCTAGACAGGGATTCACCCCTCCACTTT.